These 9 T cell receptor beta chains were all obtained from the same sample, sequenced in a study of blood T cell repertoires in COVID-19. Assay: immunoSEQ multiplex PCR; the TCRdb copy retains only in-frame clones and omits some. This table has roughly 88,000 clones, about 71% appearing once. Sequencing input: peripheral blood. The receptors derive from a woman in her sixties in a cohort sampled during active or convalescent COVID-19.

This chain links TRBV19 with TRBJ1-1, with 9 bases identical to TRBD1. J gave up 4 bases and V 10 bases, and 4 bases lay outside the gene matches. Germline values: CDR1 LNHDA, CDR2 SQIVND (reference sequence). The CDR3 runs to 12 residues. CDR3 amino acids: CANGQGSTEAFF. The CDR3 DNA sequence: TGTGCCAATGGACAGGGGAGCACTGAAGCTTTCTTT.

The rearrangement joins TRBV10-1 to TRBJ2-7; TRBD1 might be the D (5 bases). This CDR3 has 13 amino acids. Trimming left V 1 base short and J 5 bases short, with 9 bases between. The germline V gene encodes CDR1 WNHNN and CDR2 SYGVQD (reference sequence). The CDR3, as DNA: TGCGCCAGCAGTGAGTTTGGCAGGGACGAGCAGTACTTC. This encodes CASSEFGRDEQYF.

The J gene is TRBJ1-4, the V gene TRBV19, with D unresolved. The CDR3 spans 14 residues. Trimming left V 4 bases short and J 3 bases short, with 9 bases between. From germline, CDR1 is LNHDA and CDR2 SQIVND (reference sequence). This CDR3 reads CASSRREANEKLFF. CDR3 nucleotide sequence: TGTGCCAGTAGTAGGAGGGAAGCTAATGAAAAACTGTTTTTT.

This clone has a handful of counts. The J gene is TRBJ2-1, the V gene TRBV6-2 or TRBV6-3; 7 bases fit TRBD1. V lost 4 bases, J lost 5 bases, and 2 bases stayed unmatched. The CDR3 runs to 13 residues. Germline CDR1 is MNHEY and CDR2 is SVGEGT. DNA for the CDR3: TGTGCCAGCAGTTTGGACAGGAACAATGAGCAGTTCTTC. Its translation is CASSLDRNNEQFF.

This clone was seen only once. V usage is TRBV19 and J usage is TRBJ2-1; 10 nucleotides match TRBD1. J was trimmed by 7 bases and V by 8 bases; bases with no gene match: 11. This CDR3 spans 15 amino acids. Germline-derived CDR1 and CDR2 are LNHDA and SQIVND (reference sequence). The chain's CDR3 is CASHSGTGATNEQFF. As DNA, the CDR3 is TGTGCCAGTCACTCCGGGACAGGGGCTACAAATGAGCAGTTCTTC.

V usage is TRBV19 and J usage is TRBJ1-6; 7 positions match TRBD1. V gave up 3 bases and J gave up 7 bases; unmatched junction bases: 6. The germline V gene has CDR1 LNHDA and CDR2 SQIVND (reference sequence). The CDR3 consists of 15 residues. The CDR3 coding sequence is TGTGCCAGTAGTATCACCGGGACAGTAAATTCACCCCTCCACTTT. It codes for CASSITGTVNSPLHF.

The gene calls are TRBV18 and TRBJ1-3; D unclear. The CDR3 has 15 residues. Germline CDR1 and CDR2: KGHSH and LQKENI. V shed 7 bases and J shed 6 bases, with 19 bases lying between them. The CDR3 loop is CASYQLLVEENTIYF. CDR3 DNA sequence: TGTGCCAGCTACCAACTACTGGTGGAAGAAAACACCATATATTTT.

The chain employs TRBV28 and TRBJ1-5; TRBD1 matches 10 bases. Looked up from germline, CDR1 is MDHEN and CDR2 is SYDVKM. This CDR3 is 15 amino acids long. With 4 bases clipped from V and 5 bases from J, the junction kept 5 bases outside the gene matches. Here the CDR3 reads CASSSPGQGHQPQHF. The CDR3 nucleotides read TGTGCCAGCAGTTCACCGGGACAGGGGCATCAGCCCCAGCATTTT.

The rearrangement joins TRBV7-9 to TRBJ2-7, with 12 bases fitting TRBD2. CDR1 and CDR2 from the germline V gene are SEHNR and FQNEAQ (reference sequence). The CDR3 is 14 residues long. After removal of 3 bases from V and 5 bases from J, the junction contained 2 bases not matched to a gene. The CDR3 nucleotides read TGTGCCAGCAGCTTGGGACTAGCGGGCGACGAGCAGTACTTC. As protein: CASSLGLAGDEQYF. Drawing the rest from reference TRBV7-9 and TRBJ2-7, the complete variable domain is DTGVSQNPRHKITKRGQNVTFRCDPISEHNRLYWYRQTLGQGPEFLTYFQNEAQLEKSRLLSDRFSAERPKGSFSTLEIQRTEQGDSAMYLCASSLGLAGDEQYFGPGTRLTVT.